This T cell receptor beta chain was sequenced for a study of blood T cells in healthy people across ages. J gave up 0 bases and V 10 bases, and 9 bases lay outside the gene matches. This CDR3 spans 15 amino acids. Germline V gene lookup returns CDR1 MNHNS and CDR2 SASEGT. Through a sample-barcoded 5' primer and a J-beta primer mix, a second PCR was run for roughly 7 to 12 cycles. Through a template-switch adaptor with 12 random nucleotides, each cDNA molecule received a tag. In TCRdb, the 5' RACE reads were re-called with MiXCR into one record per CDR3 protein. This sample has hundreds of thousands of distinct CDR3 sequences, with around 43% found just once. Points on this clonotype: What it binds is not known.

Study-level findings and limits: Comparison with aged donors showed that long-lived donors had more naive CD4+ cells and higher diversity. It was held that the diversity estimates obtained from one million T cells were underestimates. Age showed a roughly linear inverse relationship with TCR beta diversity per million T cells.

The sample consisted of blood. The rearrangement links TRBV6-1 to TRBJ1-5; 7 positions match TRBD1. This TCR derives from a man aged 60 to 69 in good health. CDR3 residues: CATRDSKYSNQPQHF. Written as DNA, the CDR3 is TGTGCCACTCGGGACAGCAAATATAGCAATCAGCCCCAGCATTTT.